This T cell receptor beta chain was profiled in a study of T cells expressing NK-cell markers. Following a re-call of the 5' RACE reads, TCRdb has one entry per CDR3 protein and lacks DNA. The sample features almost 450,000 distinct CDR3 sequences, with roughly 7.2% in its top ten. The CDR3 covers 18 residues. CDR1 SGHAT and CDR2 FQNNGV come from the germline V gene. Overall study results and limits: About six donors carried dominant NKG2C+ clonotypes that made up roughly 1.0-7.5% of their CD8+ T cells.

As regards this clonotype: Its target is not known.

Sample: blood T cells: a sorted CD56 or NKG2C T cell subset, CD4+ or CD8+ T cells, or bulk PBMC T cells (not recorded which). This clonotype was sampled from a woman between 18 and 70 years old in good health. This chain uses TRBV11-2 with TRBJ2-3; TCRdb selects TRBD1, and the lack of DNA leaves this call unchecked. The CDR3 loop reads CASSLQGGTGTNTDTQYF.